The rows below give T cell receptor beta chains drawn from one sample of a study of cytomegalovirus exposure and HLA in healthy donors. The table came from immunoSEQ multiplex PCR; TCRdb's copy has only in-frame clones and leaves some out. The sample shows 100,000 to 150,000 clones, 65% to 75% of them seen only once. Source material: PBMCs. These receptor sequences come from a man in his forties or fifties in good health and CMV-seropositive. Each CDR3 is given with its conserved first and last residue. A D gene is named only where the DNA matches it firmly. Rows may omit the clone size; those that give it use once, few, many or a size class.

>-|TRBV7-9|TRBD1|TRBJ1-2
CASSLTGAGYTF
TGTGCCAGCAGCTTAACAGGGGCGGGCTACACCTTC
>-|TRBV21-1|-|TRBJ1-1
CASSKEGAEAFF
TGTGCCAGCAGCAAAGAAGGGGCGGAAGCTTTCTTT
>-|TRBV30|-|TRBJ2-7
CAWGSIGSYEQYF
TGTGCCTGGGGGAGCATCGGCTCCTACGAGCAGTACTTC
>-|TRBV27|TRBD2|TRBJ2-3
CASISRGLAGVGTDTQYF
TGTGCCAGCATTTCTAGGGGACTAGCGGGAGTTGGCACAGATACGCAGTATTTT
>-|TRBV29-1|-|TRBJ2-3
CSAEAGRGATDTQYF
TGCAGCGCCGAGGCGGGGAGAGGGGCCACAGATACGCAGTATTTT
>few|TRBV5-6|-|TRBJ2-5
CASSPQGVETQYF
TGTGCCAGCAGCCCCCAGGGCGTTGAGACCCAGTACTTC
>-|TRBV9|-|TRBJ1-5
CASSPGIGQPQHF
TGTGCCAGCAGCCCGGGAATTGGCCAGCCCCAGCATTTT
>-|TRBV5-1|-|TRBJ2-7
CASSLARGAFSYEQYF
TGCGCCAGCAGCTTGGCTAGGGGCGCCTTTTCATACGAGCAGTACTTC
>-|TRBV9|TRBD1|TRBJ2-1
CASSVEDGTVGEQFF
TGTGCCAGCAGCGTAGAGGACGGGACAGTCGGTGAGCAGTTCTTC
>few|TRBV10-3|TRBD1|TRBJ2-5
CAIREDRASETQYF
TGTGCCATCAGGGAAGACAGGGCAAGCGAGACCCAGTACTTC
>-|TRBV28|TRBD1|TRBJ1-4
CASSLSPGQAFNEKLFF
TGTGCCAGCAGTCTTAGCCCGGGACAGGCCTTTAATGAAAAACTGTTTTTT
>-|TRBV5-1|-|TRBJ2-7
CASRPAGGHEQYF
TGCGCCAGCAGACCGGCCGGCGGGCACGAGCAGTACTTC
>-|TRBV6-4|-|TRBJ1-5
CASSDSGGQPQHF
TGTGCCAGCAGTGACTCGGGGGGTCAGCCCCAGCATTTT